This T cell receptor (beta chain) was captured by sequencing in a study of cytomegalovirus exposure and HLA in healthy donors. The PCR was carried out with 60 Vbeta primers and 13 Jbeta primers. Using immunoSEQ multiplex PCR, the repertoire was profiled, and TCRdb retains in-frame clones only, with some absent. The table shows fewer than 150,000 clones, with around 77% occurring only once. The CDR3 has 13 residues. Looked up from germline, CDR1 is SGHTA and CDR2 is FQGNSA. The ends lost 7 bases at V and 7 bases at J; junction bases unmatched: 7. Healthy individuals who donated bone marrow served as the donors. This clone came up a few times.

Source material: PBMCs. The J gene is TRBJ2-1, the V gene TRBV7-2, with TRBD2 matching over 7 bases. The TCR comes from a woman aged 50 to 60 in good health and CMV-seronegative. The CDR3 spells CASIQNGGNEQFF. CDR3 bases: TGTGCCAGCATCCAAAACGGGGGGAATGAGCAGTTCTTC.